The clone carrying this T cell receptor (beta chain) was seen only a few times. Its target is unknown. The entirety of the isolated RNA underwent reverse transcription, so expressed TCRB transcripts were sequenced. Method: immunoSEQ multiplex PCR; TCRdb's copy keeps in-frame clones and lacks some. This table holds around 600,000 clones, over 10% found once. The source of the sample is a study of beta chain features in type 1 diabetes. Study conclusions and caveats: A possible short-template PCR bias applies equally to patients and controls. TCRB CDR3s were moderately but significantly shorter in Type 1 diabetes patients in all four CD4+ subsets.

Trimming took 3 bases from V and 6 from J; bases not matched to a gene: 4. Per the germline V gene, CDR1 is SQVTM and CDR2 is ANQGSEA. This CDR3 has 14 residues. Cell sorting via CD45RO/CCR7/CD25/CD127/CD95/CD27 was performed to obtain CD4+ naive, central memory, regulatory and stem cell-like memory cells. The source material was naive CD4+ T cells from blood. The clonotype comes from a young man with type 1 diabetes. V is TRBV29-1 and J is TRBJ1-4; 10 bases line up with TRBD1. This CDR3 is CSVDPGTGDEKLFF. CDR3 coding DNA: TGCAGCGTTGATCCCGGGACAGGGGATGAAAAACTGTTTTTT.